Shown below are 8 T cell receptor beta chains from a single sample sequenced in a study of blood T cell repertoires in COVID-19. Measured with immunoSEQ multiplex PCR; TCRdb has only the in-frame clones, and not every one. The sample holds some 190,000 clones, roughly 83% seen once. Material for sequencing was PBMCs or T cells enriched from blood (not recorded which). The origin of the receptors is a woman in her twenties or thirties who had recovered from COVID-19.

A single count supports this clone. The rearrangement joins TRBV3-1 (or the pseudogene TRBV3-2) to TRBJ2-2; D perhaps matches TRBD2 (5 bases). The germline V and J ends were trimmed by 1 base and 7 bases, with 19 bases remaining between them. This CDR3 is built from 17 residues. Germline assignment: CDR1 LGHDT and CDR2 YNNKEL (reference sequence). For the CDR3, the DNA is TGTGCCAGCAGCCAAGGCCCGGGAATCGGTGTTGACGGGGAGCTGTTTTTT. It codes for CASSQGPGIGVDGELFF.

V gene TRBV28 combines with J gene TRBJ1-2; a weak D match, TRBD1 (5 bases). V lost 7 bases and J 6 bases, leaving 21 bases between the germline ends. The CDR3 is 15 residues long. In germline, CDR1 is MDHEN, CDR2 SYDVKM. CDR3 sequence: CASNGGRQAADGYTF. The CDR3 nucleotides are TGTGCCAGCAATGGGGGGAGGCAGGCCGCGGATGGCTACACCTTC.

The V gene is TRBV2, the J gene TRBJ1-2; D might be TRBD1 (6 bases). The V and J ends lost 5 bases and 7 bases respectively, with 14 bases between them. Germline CDR1 is SNHLY and CDR2 is FYNNEI. This CDR3 has 13 amino acids. The CDR3 DNA reads TGTGCCAGCAGTACCCTACAGGGTGTTGGCTACACCTTC. It is translated as CASSTLQGVGYTF.

The V call is TRBV18, the J call TRBJ2-1, with D unclear. V was pared by 1 base and J by 6 bases, with 10 bases between. The CDR3 is 14 residues long. CDR1 KGHSH and CDR2 LQKENI come from the germline V gene. CDR3 loop: CASSPLPVFNEQFF. DNA for the CDR3: TGTGCCAGCTCACCACTTCCTGTGTTCAATGAGCAGTTCTTC.

The rearrangement joins TRBV5-4 to TRBJ1-1; D gene unclear. Germline V CDR1 and CDR2: SGHNT, YYREEE (reference sequence). The ends were cut back, 0 bases at V and 9 bases at J, with 12 bases in the middle. The CDR3 runs to 13 residues. In DNA, the CDR3 is TGTGCCAGCAGCTTGGGTTTGGCACCCCAAGCTTTCTTT. Translation: CASSLGLAPQAFF.

The chain combines TRBV5-6 with TRBJ2-3, with TRBD1 as a possible D gene (6 bases). Germline CDR1 is SGHDT and CDR2 is YYEEEE. The CDR3 totals 18 residues. V gave up 2 bases and J gave up 6 bases, with 25 bases separating them. The CDR3 DNA is TGTGCCAGCAGCTTTCGACAGGTTCCATCACTTAGTCTGGATACGCAGTATTTT. Translation gives CASSFRQVPSLSLDTQYF.

In this sample, this clone turned up many times. The chain has TRBV9 and TRBJ1-2; D possibly corresponds to TRBD1 (6 bases). The CDR3 loop spans 14 amino acids. CDR1 and CDR2 (germline): SGDLS, YYNGEE. Trimming stripped 4 bases from V and 3 bases from J, with 13 bases between. The CDR3 nucleotides are TGTGCCAGCAGCCATGGACAGTTCTACTATGGCTACACCTTC. This translates into CASSHGQFYYGYTF.

The chain carries TRBV29-1 and TRBJ1-1, with D perhaps matching TRBD1 (6 bases). CDR1 and CDR2 (germline): SQVTM, ANQGSEA. V gave up 2 bases and J gave up 8 bases, with 12 bases separating them. This CDR3 spans 12 amino acids. For the CDR3, the DNA is TGCAGCGTTGAAACTCAGGGGTTGGAAGCTTTCTTT. Protein product: CSVETQGLEAFF.